Here is one T cell receptor (beta chain) with its context. Its cognate antigen is unknown. The V end lost 3 bases, the J end lost 1 base, and 10 bases lay between the germline ends. The V gene's germline CDR1 is SEHNR and CDR2 FQNEAQ (reference sequence). The CDR3 contains 15 residues. At deep level, the assay was performed. Authors' analysis steps: ImmunoSEQ output held junction-only sequences without quality scores, so filtering differed. The protocol was immunoSEQ multiplex PCR, while the TCRdb copy is restricted to in-frame clones and leaves out a portion. The D gene and trimming were derived from the DNA, and the V and J assignments and clone size from that table. The table shows 2,500,000 or so clones, with 85% to 95% occurring only once. The data derive from a study of shared clonotypes between healthy human individuals. Whole-study results and caveats: Richness estimates generally favored naive over memory subsets. Naive CD4 clonotypes overlapped across a few donors at about 5%.

The sequencing input was naive CD4+ T cells from PBMCs. Noted subset: CD45RA+ positively selected. The V and J genes are TRBV7-9 and TRBJ2-1; D uncertain. The clonotype originates from a man younger than 35 in good health. Some clones in this sample may be carry-over from other donors' samples. The CDR3 sequence is CASSLFPPSYNEQFF. The CDR3 bases are TGTGCCAGCAGCTTGTTCCCTCCTTCCTACAATGAGCAGTTCTTC.